The 9 T cell receptor beta chains in this list originate from one sample, sequenced in a study of response to subunit inactivated influenza vaccine (dated by TCRdb to 2017 to 2018). The receptor library was made with RT-PCR. Sequencer: Illumina HiSeq 2500. TCRdb reprocessing: public reads trimmed at Q25 with fastp, clones called with MiXCR, in-frame beta chains kept. Each entry is one CDR3 protein sequence, shown with its most common DNA and genes. The sample data list almost 250,000 distinct CDR3 sequences, and 9% to 15% of these were observed just once. In total, the top ten clones hold 7.5% to 10% of the sample. The source was non-naive T cells sorted from PBMCs, collected about 14 days before vaccination. In the paper's terms, the cell subset or site label means: memory T cell fraction. These receptors were taken from a man aged 50 to 59 who received an inactivated influenza vaccine. Donor details come from another sample of the same person, matched by shared clones.

The V and J genes are TRBV18 and TRBJ1-1, with TRBD1 matching over 8 bases. The V and J ends lost 0 bases and 4 bases, in that order; junction bases with no gene match: 4. In germline, CDR1 is KGHSH, CDR2 LQKENI. CDR3 length: 15 residues. CDR3 residues: CASSPPRGRFTEAFF. The CDR3 nucleotides are TGTGCCAGCTCACCACCCAGGGGGCGTTTCACTGAAGCTTTCTTT. Together with reference TRBV18 and TRBJ1-1, the CDR3 gives the full variable domain: NAGVMQNPRHLVRRRGQEARLRCSPMKGHSHVYWYRQLPEEGLKFMVYLQKENIIDESGMPKERFSAEFPKEGPSILRIQQVVRGDSAAYFCASSPPRGRFTEAFFGQGTRLTVV.

This clonotype was found many times. The V gene is TRBV3-1, the J gene TRBJ2-2, with 7 bases that match TRBD1. V lost 2 bases to trimming and J lost 4 bases; unmatched junction nucleotides: 4. CDR3 size: 15 residues. Germline V CDR1 and CDR2: LGHDT, YNNKEL (reference sequence). CDR3 in amino acids: CASSQQTGFTGELFF. The CDR3 region has the DNA TGTGCCAGCAGCCAACAGACAGGGTTCACCGGGGAGCTGTTTTTT.

The chain has TRBV6-1 and TRBJ2-3, with 7 nucleotides matching TRBD2. Germline lookup yields CDR1 MNHNS and CDR2 SASEGT. With 4 bases clipped from V and 4 bases from J, the junction kept 5 bases outside the gene matches. CDR3 length: 14 amino acids. Here the CDR3 reads CASSGISGPDTQYF. CDR3 bases: TGTGCCAGCAGTGGAATTAGCGGGCCAGATACGCAGTATTTT.

V usage is TRBV20-1 and J usage is TRBJ1-2, with TRBD1 identical over 10 bases. This CDR3 comprises 13 residues. The junction had 6 bases not matched to a gene; V was cut back by 3 bases and J by 8 bases. Germline V gene lookup returns CDR1 DFQATT and CDR2 SNEGSKA (reference sequence). In nucleotides, the CDR3 is TGCAGTGCTAGCCAGACAGGGGGCTGGGGCTACACCTTC. Amino acid sequence: CSASQTGGWGYTF.

V gene TRBV10-3 combines with J gene TRBJ2-1, with 10 bases aligning to TRBD2. Germline V gene sequence: CDR1 ENHRY, CDR2 SYGVKD. The CDR3 extends over 15 amino acids. J was trimmed by 4 bases and V by 3 bases; bases with no gene match: 3. CDR3 nucleotide sequence: TGTGCCATCAGTGATACTAGCGGGGTTTACAATGAGCAGTTCTTC. It codes for CAISDTSGVYNEQFF.

This clonotype has a handful of counts. The V gene is TRBV9, the J gene TRBJ2-4; 11 bases are a match to TRBD2. Germline V CDR1 and CDR2: SGDLS, YYNGEE. V shed 3 bases, J shed 6 bases, and the junction held 5 bases outside the gene matches. The CDR3 extends over 15 amino acids. CDR3 protein: CASSARGTSGNIQYF. The CDR3, as DNA: TGTGCCAGCAGCGCCCGGGGGACTAGCGGAAACATTCAGTACTTC.

This clonotype was detected a few times. The rearrangement links TRBV27 to TRBJ1-6; 7 nucleotides match TRBD1. The germline V gene has CDR1 MNHEY and CDR2 SMNVEV (reference sequence). The CDR3 is made up of 15 amino acids. V lost 6 bases and J lost 8; bases outside the gene matches: 10. The chain's CDR3 is CASSSLTGFYSPLHF. The CDR3 bases are TGTGCCAGCAGCTCGCTGACAGGGTTTTATTCACCCCTCCACTTT.

This clonotype was observed many times. This chain joins TRBV5-1 and TRBJ2-5; D gene unclear. The CDR3 is 13 residues long. V lost 2 bases to trimming and J lost 3 bases, with 8 bases between them. Germline assignment: CDR1 SGHRS and CDR2 YFSETQ. This chain's CDR3 is CASSLRLEETQYF. DNA of the CDR3: TGCGCCAGCAGCTTAAGGTTGGAAGAGACCCAGTACTTC.

This clonotype was counted ten times or more. The J gene is TRBJ2-3, the V gene TRBV29-1; 15 bases are shared with TRBD2. The junction had 5 bases not matched to a gene; V was cut back by 3 bases and J by 4 bases. The length of the CDR3 is 16 residues. Per germline, CDR1 SQVTM and CDR2 ANQGSEA. CDR3 sequence: CSVDPRTSGGADTQYF. CDR3 nucleotides: TGCAGCGTTGACCCTAGGACTAGCGGGGGGGCAGATACGCAGTATTTT.